This T cell receptor (beta chain) was recovered during a study of identical twins. One entry per CDR3 protein results from TCRdb running MiXCR on the 5' RACE reads. The data show hundreds of thousands of distinct CDR3 sequences, roughly 12% seen once. Trimming left V 7 bases short and J 8 bases short, with 23 bases between. There are 16 residues in the CDR3. The germline V gene encodes CDR1 SEHNR and CDR2 FQNEAQ (reference sequence). These data also featured in a second study, about yellow fever vaccine responses in identical twins.

The receptor was isolated from a woman aged 18-29 years in good health. The genes are TRBV7-9 and TRBJ2-2, with D possibly being TRBD2 (5 bases). Sequencing input: CD8+ T cells sorted from blood. The CDR3 spells CASTTPAGDLGGELFF. The CDR3, as DNA: TGTGCCAGCACCACCCCCGCCGGGGATTTAGGGGGGGAGCTGTTTTTT.